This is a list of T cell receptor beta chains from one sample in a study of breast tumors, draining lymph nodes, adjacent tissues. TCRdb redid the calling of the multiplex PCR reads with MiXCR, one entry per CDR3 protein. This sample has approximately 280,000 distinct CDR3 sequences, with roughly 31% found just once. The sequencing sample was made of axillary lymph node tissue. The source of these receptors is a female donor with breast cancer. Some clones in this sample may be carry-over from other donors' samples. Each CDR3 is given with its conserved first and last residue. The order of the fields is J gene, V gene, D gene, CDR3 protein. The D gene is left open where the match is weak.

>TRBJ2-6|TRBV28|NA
CANHTGRASLAGANVLTF
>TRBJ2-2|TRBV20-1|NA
CSAPKGVDTGELFF
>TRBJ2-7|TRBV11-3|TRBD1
CASSLWDRGGYEQYF
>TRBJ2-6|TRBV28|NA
CASSFFSASGANVLTF
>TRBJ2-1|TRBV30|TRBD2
CAWSRGGSSSYNEQFF
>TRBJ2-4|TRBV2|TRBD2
CASSEAGAGGPWDIQYF
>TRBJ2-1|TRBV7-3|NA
CASSLTGLANEQFF
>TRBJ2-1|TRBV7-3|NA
CASSSHQRGRGEQFF
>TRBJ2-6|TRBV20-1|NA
CSARMGARTSGANVLTF
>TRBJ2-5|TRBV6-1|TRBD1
CASRLTGEETQYF
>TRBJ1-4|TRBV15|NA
CATSGARLTEKLFF
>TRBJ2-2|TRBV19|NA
CASSIFMGGTNTGELFF
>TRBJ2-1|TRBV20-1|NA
CSARRGSSYNEQFF
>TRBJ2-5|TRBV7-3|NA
CASSLWSAQLETQYF
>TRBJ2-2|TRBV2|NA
CASSPPLMTGELFF
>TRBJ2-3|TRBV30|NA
CAWRSPLALTDTQYF
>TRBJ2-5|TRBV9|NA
CASSVGSGEGETQYF
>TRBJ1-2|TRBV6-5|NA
CASSHSDSNYGYTF
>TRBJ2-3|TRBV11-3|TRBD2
CASSFSGTYTDTQYF
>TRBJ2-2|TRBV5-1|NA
CASSLAKDLTGELFF
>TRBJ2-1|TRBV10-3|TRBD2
CAIRTTSGGNNEQFF
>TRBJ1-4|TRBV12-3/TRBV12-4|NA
CASQGVGILTNEKLFF
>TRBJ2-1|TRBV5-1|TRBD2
CASKTSGRNNEQFF
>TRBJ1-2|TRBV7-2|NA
CASSLAPLVNGYTF
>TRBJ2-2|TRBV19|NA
CASSPRDKHTGELFF
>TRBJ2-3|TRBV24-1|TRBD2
CATSPAGTKGRATTDTQYF
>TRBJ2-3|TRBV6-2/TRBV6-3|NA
CASSYSTTQYF
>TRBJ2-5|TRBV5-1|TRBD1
CASPGNEGARKTQYF
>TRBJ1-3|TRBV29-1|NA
CSVEWDTGNTIYF
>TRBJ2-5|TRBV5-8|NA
CASSFRTVETQYF
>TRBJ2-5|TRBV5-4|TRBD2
CASSPPRGGEETQYF
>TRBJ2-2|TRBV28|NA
CASSFWRANTGELFF
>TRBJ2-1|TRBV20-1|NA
CSARMVGTSYNEQFF
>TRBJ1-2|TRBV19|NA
CASSMDRSGYGYTF
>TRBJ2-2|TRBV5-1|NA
CASSSFMGGSRTGELFF
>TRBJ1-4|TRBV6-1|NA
CASRDFYGNEKLFF
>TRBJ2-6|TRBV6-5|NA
CAAQGSGANVLTF